The clone carrying this TCR beta chain has only a few counts. Its antigen is currently unknown. This sample was included in a study of T cell repertoires in cytomegalovirus infection. Across the whole study: CMV infection plus the matching HLA type was flagged by public TCR beta signatures.

CDR1 and CDR2 (germline): KGHSH, LQKENI. The CDR3 consists of 12 residues. Unmatched junction bases numbered 10, after V lost 7 bases and J lost 15 bases. Each CDR3 protein gets one entry after TCRdb re-called the reads with MiXCR. Here the sample spans over 90,000 distinct CDR3 sequences, 16% being singletons. Study-level results: Carriage of CMV together with the relevant HLA was identifiable through cumulative public TCR beta family frequency.

The clonotype originates from a human donor in good health (CMV status not recorded). Some clones in this sample may be carry-over from other donors' samples. The genes are TRBV18 and TRBJ2-1; 9 bases fit TRBD1. The sample consisted of PBMCs. DNA of the CDR3: TGTGCCAGCTACAGACAGGGGGGCGATATGTTCTTC. It codes for CASYRQGGDMFF.